This T cell receptor beta chain was sequenced in a study of blood T cell repertoires in COVID-19. The assay was immunoSEQ multiplex PCR, and TCRdb's table has in-frame clones only and misses some. The table records roughly 39,000 clones, around 87% of them present only once. Per germline, CDR1 MNHEY and CDR2 SVGAGI. V shed 2 bases and J shed 1 base, with 11 bases lying between them. This CDR3 has 15 amino acids. Sequencing was carried out using peripheral blood. The rearrangement uses TRBV6-5 and TRBJ1-1; D is unresolved. The TCR sequence derives from a man over 45 with active or convalescent COVID-19. The CDR3 DNA reads TGTGCCAGCAGTTACGGTGCGGCTCCGAACACTGAAGCTTTCTTT. This encodes CASSYGAAPNTEAFF.